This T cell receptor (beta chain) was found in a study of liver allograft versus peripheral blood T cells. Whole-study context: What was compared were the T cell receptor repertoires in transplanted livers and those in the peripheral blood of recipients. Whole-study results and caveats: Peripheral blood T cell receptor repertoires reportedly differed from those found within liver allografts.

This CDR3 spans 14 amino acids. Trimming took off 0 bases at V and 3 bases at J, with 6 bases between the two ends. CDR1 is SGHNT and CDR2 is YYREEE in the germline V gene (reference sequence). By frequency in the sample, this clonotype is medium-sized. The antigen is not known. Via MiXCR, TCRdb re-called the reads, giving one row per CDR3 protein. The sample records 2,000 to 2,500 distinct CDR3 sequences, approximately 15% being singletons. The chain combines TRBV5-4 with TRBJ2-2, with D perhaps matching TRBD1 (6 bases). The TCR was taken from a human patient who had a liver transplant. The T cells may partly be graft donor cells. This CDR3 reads CASSLDRDTGELFF. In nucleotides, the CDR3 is TGTGCCAGCAGCTTGGACAGGGACACCGGGGAGCTGTTTTTT. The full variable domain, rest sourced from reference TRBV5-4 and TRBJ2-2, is ETGVTQSPTHLIKTRGQQVTLRCSSQSGHNTVSWYQQALGQGPQFIFQYYREEENGRGNFPPRFSGLQFPNYSSELNVNALELDDSALYLCASSLDRDTGELFFGEGSRLTVL.